The rows below give T cell receptor beta chains drawn from one sample of a study of T cells after somatic rescue of genetic block. Profiling relied on immunoSEQ multiplex PCR, and the TCRdb table lists in-frame clones only, not all of them. This sample has about 13,000 clones, with around 70% found just once. Sequencing was done on a sample of peripheral blood mononuclear cells (PBMCs). Receptors were obtained from a boy aged 5-17 years. CDR3s leave out the opening cysteine and the closing phenylalanine or tryptophan.

V,J,length,CDR3
TRBV7-9,TRBJ2-7,12,ASSLDRGLREQY
TRBV7-9,TRBJ1-3,14,ASSLVWSGTGNTIY
TRBV6-6,TRBJ2-4,14,ASSYPGAIAKNIQY
TRBV16,TRBJ1-2,12,ASSQSSSYYGYT
TRBV6-5,TRBJ1-4,14,ASSYSPTGSQEKLF
TRBV6-1,TRBJ1-1,11,ASRKSDGGEAF
TRBV6-5,TRBJ2-7,14,ASSYWAGGSSYEQY
TRBV5-1,TRBJ2-2,15,ASSFSPRDRGTGELF
TRBV7-6,TRBJ2-1,12,ASSLTVAYNEQF
TRBV28,TRBJ2-7,13,ASSSSGTGANEQY
TRBV5-1,TRBJ2-2,13,ASSLTQGNTGELF
TRBV5-5,TRBJ1-6,13,ASSPGQGWNSPLH
TRBV7-8,TRBJ1-2,16,ASSLAARDSARLYGYT
TRBV7-8,TRBJ2-3,14,ASRWASGKKADTQY
TRBV11-2,TRBJ2-3,13,ASSFGSGRGDTQY
TRBV5-1,TRBJ1-6,14,ASSTTGGSYNSPLH
TRBV9,TRBJ2-2,13,ASSVWAVNTGELF
TRBV6-5,TRBJ2-7,14,ASSYRASGGGYEQY
TRBV7-9,TRBJ1-1,11,ASSPRLRTEAF
TRBV5-1,TRBJ2-7,13,ASSLEAGGHYEQY
TRBV6-6,TRBJ1-1,12,ASSYPDRGMAAF
TRBV6-1,TRBJ2-3,12,ASTWTSRKDTQY
TRBV14,TRBJ1-2,14,ASSQKEQGAPYGYT
TRBV6-5,TRBJ2-7,14,ASSYTWTGSTYEQY
TRBV6-1,TRBJ2-5,13,ASRAKGGGLETQY
TRBV10-3,TRBJ2-5,11,AISDRFGETQY
TRBV19,TRBJ1-3,12,ASHTGNSGNTIY
TRBV11-2,TRBJ2-3,13,ASSLDSGGTDTQY
TRBV18,TRBJ2-2,11,ASSSTDTGELF
TRBV19,TRBJ2-1,12,ASSLSGAINEQF
TRBV27,TRBJ2-1,13,ASSSLAFSYNEQF
TRBV5-1,TRBJ2-1,14,ASSPLGGGGPNEQF
TRBV2,TRBJ2-7,10,ASRDRAYEQY
TRBV7-9,TRBJ2-2,14,ASSMWRDSNTGELF
TRBV27,TRBJ2-1,12,ASSYLDSYNEQF
TRBV19,TRBJ2-3,12,ASSPGLELDTQY
TRBV30,TRBJ1-3,12,AGNRGSNGNTIY
TRBV7-3,TRBJ1-1,11,ASSLTGRTEAF
TRBV27,TRBJ2-7,11,ASSLQVSYEQY
TRBV11-3,TRBJ2-1,13,ASSFGTSGNNEQF
TRBV10-3,TRBJ2-5,14,AISEAYGVSGETQY
TRBV7-3,TRBJ2-1,11,ASSRRDRSEQF
TRBV6-5,TRBJ2-3,12,ASSWGPTTDTQY
TRBV28,TRBJ1-6,11,ASSLLGKSPLH